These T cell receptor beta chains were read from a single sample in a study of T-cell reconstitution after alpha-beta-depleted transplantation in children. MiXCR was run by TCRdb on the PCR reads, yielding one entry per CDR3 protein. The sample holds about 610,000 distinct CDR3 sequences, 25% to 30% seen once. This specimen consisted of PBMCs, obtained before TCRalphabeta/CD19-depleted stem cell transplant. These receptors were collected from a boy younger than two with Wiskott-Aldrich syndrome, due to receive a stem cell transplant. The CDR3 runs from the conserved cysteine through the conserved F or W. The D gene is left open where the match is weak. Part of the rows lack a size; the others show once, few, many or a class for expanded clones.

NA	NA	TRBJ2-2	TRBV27	CASSLVGLQNTGELFF	TGTGCCAGCAGCCTCGTGGGACTCCAGAACACCGGGGAGCTGTTTTTT
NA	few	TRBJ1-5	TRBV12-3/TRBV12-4	CASSLGGRGLVQPQHF	TGTGCCAGCAGTTTGGGTGGCAGGGGCTTGGTCCAGCCCCAGCATTTT
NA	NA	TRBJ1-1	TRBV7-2	CASSFKLNTEAFF	TGTGCCAGCAGCTTTAAGTTGAACACTGAAGCTTTCTTT
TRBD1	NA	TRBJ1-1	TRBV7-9	CASSFDRANTEAFF	TGTGCCAGCAGCTTCGACAGGGCGAACACTGAAGCTTTCTTT
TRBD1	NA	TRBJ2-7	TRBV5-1	CASSLYAGRGIEQYF	TGCGCCAGCAGCTTGTATGCAGGCAGGGGGATCGAGCAGTACTTC
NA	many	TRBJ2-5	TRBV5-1	CASSLRVQETQYF	TGCGCCAGCAGCTTAAGGGTCCAAGAGACCCAGTACTTC
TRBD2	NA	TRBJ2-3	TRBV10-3	CAIGGLAGYSDTQYF	TGTGCCATCGGCGGACTAGCGGGATACTCAGATACGCAGTATTTT
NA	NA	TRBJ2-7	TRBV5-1	CASSLGPISYEQYF	TGCGCCAGCAGCTTGGGTCCAATTTCCTACGAGCAGTACTTC
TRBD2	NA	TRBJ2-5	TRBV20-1	CSARAGLGASETQYF	TGCAGTGCTAGAGCGGGACTAGGGGCATCAGAGACCCAGTACTTC
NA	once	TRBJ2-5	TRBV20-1	CSAEERGRETQYF	TGCAGTGCGGAAGAGAGGGGGAGGGAGACCCAGTACTTC
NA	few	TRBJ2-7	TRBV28	CASSLAGTGEGEQYF	TGTGCCAGCAGTCTAGCCGGGACGGGAGAGGGGGAGCAGTACTTC
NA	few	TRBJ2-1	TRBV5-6	CASSFVAGERLQFF	TGTGCCAGCAGCTTCGTCGCCGGAGAACGGTTGCAGTTCTTC
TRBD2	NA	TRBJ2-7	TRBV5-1	CASSTLAGAISEQYF	TGCGCCAGCAGCACCTTAGCGGGAGCCATCAGCGAGCAGTACTTC
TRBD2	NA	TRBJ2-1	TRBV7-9	CASSLDLAGAHEQFF	TGTGCCAGCAGCTTGGATCTAGCGGGAGCCCATGAGCAGTTCTTC
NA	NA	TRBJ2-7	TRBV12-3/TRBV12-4	CASSFWAAPEYEQYF	TGTGCCAGCAGTTTTTGGGCGGCCCCAGAATACGAGCAGTACTTC
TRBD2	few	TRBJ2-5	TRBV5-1	CASSSGLAGGPGETQYF	TGCGCCAGCAGCAGTGGACTAGCGGGAGGGCCGGGTGAGACCCAGTACTTC
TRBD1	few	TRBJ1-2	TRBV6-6	CASTTGGYGYTF	TGTGCCAGCACCACAGGGGGCTATGGCTACACCTTC
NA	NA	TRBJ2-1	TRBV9	CASSAVPMGASNEQFF	TGTGCCAGCAGCGCTGTGCCAATGGGGGCCTCCAATGAGCAGTTCTTC